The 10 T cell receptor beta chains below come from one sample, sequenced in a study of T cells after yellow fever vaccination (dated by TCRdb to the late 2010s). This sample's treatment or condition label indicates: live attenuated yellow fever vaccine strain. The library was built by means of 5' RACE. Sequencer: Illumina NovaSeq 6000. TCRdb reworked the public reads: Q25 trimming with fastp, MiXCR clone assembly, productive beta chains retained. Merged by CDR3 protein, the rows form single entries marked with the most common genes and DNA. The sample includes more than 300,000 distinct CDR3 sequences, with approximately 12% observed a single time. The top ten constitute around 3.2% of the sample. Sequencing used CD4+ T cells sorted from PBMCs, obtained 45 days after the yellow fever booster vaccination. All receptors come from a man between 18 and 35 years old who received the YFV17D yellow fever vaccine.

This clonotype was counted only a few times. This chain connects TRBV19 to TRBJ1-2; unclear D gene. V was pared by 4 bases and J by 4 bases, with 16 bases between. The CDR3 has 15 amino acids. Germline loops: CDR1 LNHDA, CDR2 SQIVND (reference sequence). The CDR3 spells CASSTIGPDRYGYTF. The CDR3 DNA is TGTGCCAGTAGTACCATTGGACCCGACCGCTATGGCTACACCTTC.

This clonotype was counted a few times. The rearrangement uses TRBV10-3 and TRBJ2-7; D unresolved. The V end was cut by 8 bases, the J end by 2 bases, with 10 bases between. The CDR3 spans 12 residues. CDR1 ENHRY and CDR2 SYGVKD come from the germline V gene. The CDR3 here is CAIRTLPYEQYF. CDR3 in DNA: TGTGCCATCCGGACGTTACCCTACGAGCAGTACTTC.

As DNA, the CDR3 is TGTGCCAGCAGCCAAGATATGTACTACGAGCAGTACTTC. Encoded protein: CASSQDMYYEQYF. The V gene is TRBV3-1, the J gene TRBJ2-7; D is uncertain. V shed 0 bases and J shed 3 bases, with 6 bases lying between them. The CDR3 length is 13 residues. Germline values: CDR1 LGHDT, CDR2 YNNKEL (reference sequence).

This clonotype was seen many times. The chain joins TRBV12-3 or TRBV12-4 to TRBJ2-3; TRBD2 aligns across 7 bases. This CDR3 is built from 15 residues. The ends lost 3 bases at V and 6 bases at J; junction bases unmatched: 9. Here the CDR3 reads CASSFPRGDPDTQYF. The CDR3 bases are TGTGCCAGCAGTTTCCCCCGGGGGGATCCGGATACGCAGTATTTT.

The CDR3 loop reads CASSFNRQLSGNTIYF. The DNA for the CDR3 is TGTGCCAGCAGTTTCAATCGACAGCTCTCTGGAAACACCATATATTTT. This sequence joins TRBV6-5 and TRBJ1-3; the D gene is possibly TRBD1 (5 bases). Germline lookup yields CDR1 MNHEY and CDR2 SVGAGI. V was clipped by 4 bases and J by 0 bases, with 13 bases between them. The CDR3 is 16 residues long.

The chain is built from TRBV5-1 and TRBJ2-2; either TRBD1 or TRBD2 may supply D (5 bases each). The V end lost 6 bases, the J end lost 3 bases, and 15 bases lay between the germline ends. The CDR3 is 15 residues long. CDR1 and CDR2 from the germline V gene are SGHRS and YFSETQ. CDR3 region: CASTGLGAYTGELFF. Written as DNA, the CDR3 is TGCGCCAGCACCGGACTCGGGGCCTACACCGGGGAGCTGTTTTTT.

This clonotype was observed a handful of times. The CDR3 loop is CASSPKQGATYNEQFF. The DNA of the CDR3 is TGTGCCAGCAGCCCCAAACAGGGGGCCACCTACAATGAGCAGTTCTTC. The chain employs TRBV7-6 and TRBJ2-1, with TRBD1 matching 9 bases. The CDR3 is 16 residues long. The J segment lost 2 bases and the V segment lost 5 bases, leaving 7 bases of the junction unmatched. Per germline, CDR1 SGHVS and CDR2 FNYEAQ.

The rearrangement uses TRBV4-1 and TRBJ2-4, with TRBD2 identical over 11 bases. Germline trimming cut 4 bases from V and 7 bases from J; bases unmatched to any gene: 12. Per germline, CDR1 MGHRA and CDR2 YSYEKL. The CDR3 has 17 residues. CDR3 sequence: CASSPGLAVLKGNIQYF. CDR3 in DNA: TGCGCCAGCAGCCCGGGACTAGCGGTCCTGAAGGGTAACATTCAGTACTTC.

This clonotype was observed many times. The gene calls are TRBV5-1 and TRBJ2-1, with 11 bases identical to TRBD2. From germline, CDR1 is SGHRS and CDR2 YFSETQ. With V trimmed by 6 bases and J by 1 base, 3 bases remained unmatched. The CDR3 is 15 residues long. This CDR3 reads CASIGTSGSYNEQFF. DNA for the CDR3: TGCGCCAGCATCGGGACTAGCGGATCCTACAATGAGCAGTTCTTC.

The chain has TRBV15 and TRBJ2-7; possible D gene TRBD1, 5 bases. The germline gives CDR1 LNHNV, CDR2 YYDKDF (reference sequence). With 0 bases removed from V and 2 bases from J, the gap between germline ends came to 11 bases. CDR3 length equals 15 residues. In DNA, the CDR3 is TGTGCCACCAGCAGAGAGCAGGGATCCACCTACGAGCAGTACTTC. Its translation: CATSREQGSTYEQYF.